This TCR beta chain was retrieved from a study of CXCR3-negative and CXCR3-positive naive CD8 T cells. Study outcomes and limitations: Sequencing showed both naive subsets with comparably high diversity, and memory CD8+ cells much lower.

The authors made the TRB cDNA libraries by 5' RACE using UMI labels. From the 5' RACE reads, TCRdb lists one entry per CDR3 protein and no DNA. This sample carries 50,000 to 60,000 distinct CDR3 sequences, with about 0.4% going to the ten biggest clones. To note about this clonotype: The antigen remains undetermined.

The CDR3 loop spans 14 amino acids. Germline V gene lookup returns CDR1 SEHNR and CDR2 FQNEAQ (reference sequence). The TCR was taken from a human donor in good health. Some clones in this sample may be carry-over from other donors' samples. The rearrangement links TRBV7-9 to TRBJ2-3; the TCRdb call, TRBD1, lacks DNA for checking. Material: naive CXCR3- CD8+ T cells from blood. Subset here: CD45RO-CCR7+CD27+CD95- naive CD8+ T cells lacking CXCR3 (TNR3-). CDR3 protein: CASSPTTGPDTQYF.